These 30 T cell receptor beta chains were sequenced from one sample in a study of OX40 agonist ivuxolimab in advanced cancers. Clones were read by immunoSEQ multiplex PCR, and TCRdb kept only the in-frame ones, dropping some. The data contain around 60,000 clones, 70% to 90% of them singletons. This specimen consisted of CD4+ or CD8+ T cells sorted from blood, obtained in a trial of the OX40 agonist ivuxolimab. The receptors derive from an adult with an advanced solid tumor such as melanoma, head and neck, liver or kidney cancer.

The CDR3 sequence: CASSMGQGADEKLFF. CDR3 DNA sequence: TGTGCCAGTAGTATGGGACAGGGGGCGGACGAAAAACTGTTTTTT. The V gene is TRBV19, the J gene TRBJ1-4; 12 nucleotides align to TRBD1. Germline V gene sequence: CDR1 LNHDA, CDR2 SQIVND (reference sequence). The CDR3 has 15 residues. With V trimmed by 3 bases and J by 8 bases, 4 bases remained unmatched. The variable domain in full, completed from reference TRBV19 and TRBJ1-4, reads DGGITQSPKYLFRKEGQNVTLSCEQNLNHDAMYWYRQDPGQGLRLIYYSQIVNDFQKGDIAEGYSVSREKKESFPLTVTSAQKNPTAFYLCASSMGQGADEKLFFGSGTQLSVL.

The chain combines TRBV10-3 with TRBJ2-1; the match to TRBD1 covers 8 bases. V shed 8 bases and J 9 bases; nucleotides not matched to a gene: 9. CDR3 length: 13 residues. Germline V gene data show CDR1 as ENHRY and CDR2 as SYGVKD. CDR3 protein: CAIARQTGAEQFF. CDR3 in DNA: TGTGCCATCGCCCGGCAGACAGGGGCTGAGCAGTTCTTC.

The chain has TRBV28 and TRBJ1-2; D is perhaps TRBD1 (6 bases). V dropped 8 bases and J dropped 6 bases, with 13 bases sitting between them. Germline V gene lookup returns CDR1 MDHEN and CDR2 SYDVKM. This CDR3 region has 12 residues. The CDR3 DNA follows: TGTGCCAGCTATGGAGGGGGGGATGGCTACACCTTC. It specifies CASYGGGDGYTF.

The chain combines TRBV28 with TRBJ2-7; 8 nucleotides line up with TRBD2. The V segment lost 5 bases and the J segment 0 bases; nucleotides outside the gene matches: 6. The CDR3 loop spans 15 amino acids. Germline CDR1 reads MDHEN; CDR2 reads SYDVKM. The CDR3 reads CASSPPGGGSYEQYF. The CDR3 DNA follows: TGTGCCAGCAGTCCCCCCGGGGGGGGCTCCTACGAGCAGTACTTC.

The chain employs TRBV23-1 and TRBJ1-2; 7 bases match TRBD1. TRBV23-1 is sorted into the ORF group, with uncertain function. The V and J ends lost 3 bases and 8 bases, in that order; junction bases with no gene match: 9. The CDR3 sequence is 14 residues long. The CDR3 nucleotides read TGCGCCAGCAGTCAGCCTAACAGGGGAGAAGGCTACACCTTC. Protein: CASSQPNRGEGYTF.

This chain connects TRBV20-1 to TRBJ1-2, with D possibly being TRBD1 (5 bases). This CDR3 is built from 10 residues. V was trimmed by 4 bases and J by 8 bases, leaving 8 bases between them. Germline V CDR1 and CDR2: DFQATT, SNEGSKA (reference sequence). The CDR3 protein is CSAIRGGYTF. In DNA, the CDR3 is TGCAGTGCTATCCGGGGGGGCTACACCTTC.

The gene calls are TRBV2 and TRBJ1-4; D possibly corresponds to TRBD1 (5 bases). Germline V lookup: CDR1 SNHLY, CDR2 FYNNEI. This CDR3 has 16 amino acids. Trimming pared 6 bases from V and 0 bases from J, leaving 14 bases between. The CDR3 DNA is TGTGCCAGCAGGGGCAGGGACCCTGCAACTAATGAAAAACTGTTTTTT. Protein product: CASRGRDPATNEKLFF.

The J gene is TRBJ2-5, the V gene TRBV19, with 11 bases that match TRBD1. The CDR3 contains 15 residues. Per the germline V gene, CDR1 is LNHDA and CDR2 is SQIVND (reference sequence). Losses at the gene ends were 6 bases for V and 3 bases for J; bases not matched to a gene: 6. CDR3 residues: CASSPRTGGKETQYF. The CDR3 DNA reads TGTGCCAGTAGCCCTAGGACAGGGGGCAAAGAGACCCAGTACTTC.

The chain combines TRBV19 with TRBJ2-3; 9 positions match TRBD2. The CDR3 consists of 15 residues. V dropped 5 bases and J dropped 5; count of bases not matched to a gene: 8. Germline CDR1 and CDR2: LNHDA and SQIVND (reference sequence). The CDR3 is CASSRGTSKGDTQYF. The CDR3 DNA reads as TGTGCCAGTAGTCGAGGGACTAGCAAGGGAGATACGCAGTATTTT.

The chain joins TRBV5-4 to TRBJ1-4; D gene uncertain. From germline, CDR1 is SGHNT and CDR2 YYREEE (reference sequence). CDR3 length: 14 residues. V was shortened by 0 bases and J by 7 bases, with 10 bases between the two germline ends. CDR3 in DNA: TGTGCCAGCAGCTTGGGGGGAAATGGTGAAAAACTGTTTTTT. Translated: CASSLGGNGEKLFF.

J is TRBJ2-7 and V is TRBV7-9, with 10 bases that match TRBD1. Germline V CDR1 and CDR2: SEHNR, FQNEAQ (reference sequence). This CDR3 has 13 residues. V lost 5 bases, J lost 4 bases, and 2 bases stayed unmatched. The CDR3 sequence: CASSGGQGYEQYF. The CDR3 DNA reads TGTGCCAGCAGCGGGGGACAGGGGTACGAGCAGTACTTC.

The rearrangement joins TRBV5-1 to TRBJ1-4; weak D call: TRBD1 (6 bases). CDR1 is SGHRS and CDR2 is YFSETQ in the germline V gene. Trimming pared 4 bases from V and 0 bases from J, leaving 13 bases between. This CDR3 comprises 16 residues. The CDR3 coding sequence is TGCGCCAGCAGCCTAGGACAGAGCGCAACTAATGAAAAACTGTTTTTT. Protein product: CASSLGQSATNEKLFF.

Comment on this clone: Mismatch with germline at one junction end may stem from a read error. V usage is TRBV11-2 and J usage is TRBJ2-7, with D perhaps given as TRBD1 or TRBD2 (5 bases each). The length of the CDR3 is 15 residues. The germline gives CDR1 SGHAT, CDR2 FQNNGV. Here the CDR3 reads CASSLDLEGLETVHF. The DNA for the CDR3 is TGTGCCAGCAGCTTAGATCTTGAGGGGTTGGAGACAGTCCACTTC.

This clone was recorded only once. This chain uses TRBV7-8 with TRBJ1-4, with D unresolved. Trimming removed 0 bases at V and 0 bases at J, with 8 bases between. This CDR3 has 16 residues. Germline CDR1 SGHVS, CDR2 FQNEAQ. CDR3 sequence (DNA): TGTGCCAGCAGCTTAGCAGCGATTCCAACTAATGAAAAACTGTTTTTT. It is translated as CASSLAAIPTNEKLFF.

The chain has TRBV5-5 and TRBJ1-6, with D possibly being TRBD1 (6 bases). Germline CDR1 SGHKS, CDR2 YYEKEE (reference sequence). The CDR3 extends over 15 amino acids. V was cut by 0 bases and J by 10 bases, with 14 bases left in between. Here the CDR3 reads CASSLGGALGSPLHF. In DNA, the CDR3 is TGTGCCAGCAGCTTGGGGGGGGCCCTGGGCTCACCCCTCCACTTT.

CDR3 sequence (DNA): TGTGCCAGCAGCGCCCTGGGGAGCGGGGGGGTTCAAGAGACCCAGTACTTC. Protein product: CASSALGSGGVQETQYF. The chain links TRBV4-2 to TRBJ2-5; 10 nucleotides line up with TRBD2. Germline V gene lookup returns CDR1 LGHNA and CDR2 YNFKEQ. The CDR3 loop spans 17 amino acids. After removal of 5 bases from V and 2 bases from J, the junction contained 11 bases not matched to a gene.

The count of this clone is one. The V call is TRBV2, the J call TRBJ2-2; 8 bases line up with TRBD1. The CDR3 covers 16 residues. Trimming removed 11 bases from V and 4 bases from J; junction bases left unmatched: 15. Germline V gene sequence: CDR1 SNHLY, CDR2 FYNNEI. CDR3 sequence reads: CASKAQTGAGTGELFF. In nucleotides, the CDR3 is TGTGCCTCCAAAGCCCAGACAGGGGCAGGCACCGGGGAGCTGTTTTTT.

CDR3 sequence: CASTSDTPAYEQYF. In DNA, the CDR3 is TGTGCCAGCACTTCAGACACCCCTGCCTACGAGCAGTACTTC. The J gene is TRBJ2-7, the V gene TRBV21-1; the table assigns TRBD1, which was not confirmed against the DNA. TRBV21-1 is termed a pseudogene. This CDR3 is 14 amino acids long.

V usage is TRBV11-3 and J usage is TRBJ2-3; D is perhaps TRBD1 or TRBD2 (5 bases each). Germline assignment: CDR1 SGHNT and CDR2 YENEEA. The CDR3 contains 15 residues. Trimming stripped 5 bases from V and 2 bases from J, with 14 bases between. The CDR3 coding sequence is TGTGCCAGCAGCCCCTCCCCGGGGACCACAGATACGCAGTATTTT. The encoded protein is CASSPSPGTTDTQYF. The complete variable domain, with remaining parts taken from reference TRBV11-3 and TRBJ2-3, reads EAGVVQSPRYKIIEKKQPVAFWCNPISGHNTLYWYLQNLGQGPELLIRYENEEAVDDSQLPKDRFSAERLKGVDSTLKIQPAELGDSAVYLCASSPSPGTTDTQYFGPGTRLTVL.

The chain is built from TRBV27 and TRBJ2-3, with 12 bases fitting TRBD2. Germline CDR1 is MNHEY and CDR2 is SMNVEV (reference sequence). The CDR3 is 18 amino acids. V lost 0 bases and J lost 3; bases outside the gene matches: 7. In DNA, the CDR3 is TGTGCCAGCAGTTTATCCTTCCTTACTAGCGGGAGGACAGATACGCAGTATTTT. Translating gives CASSLSFLTSGRTDTQYF.

CDR3 amino acids: CASSRGLMNTEAFF. CDR3 nucleotides: TGTGCCAGCAGTAGAGGACTCATGAACACTGAAGCTTTCTTT. The genes are TRBV9 and TRBJ1-1; unclear D gene. This CDR3 has 14 amino acids. The germline V gene encodes CDR1 SGDLS and CDR2 YYNGEE. Trimming shortened V by 5 bases and J by 0 bases, and 11 bases separated the two germline ends.

The chain carries TRBV5-4 and TRBJ2-7; 9 bases map to TRBD1. CDR3 size: 15 residues. Per germline, CDR1 SGHNT and CDR2 YYREEE (reference sequence). With V trimmed by 4 bases and J by 3 bases, 8 bases remained unmatched. The CDR3 bases are TGTGCCAGCAGCCCAGGTGGACAGGGGATCTACGAGCAGTACTTC. Translating it yields CASSPGGQGIYEQYF. The entire variable domain, with the rest obtained from reference TRBV5-4 and TRBJ2-7, is as follows: ETGVTQSPTHLIKTRGQQVTLRCSSQSGHNTVSWYQQALGQGPQFIFQYYREEENGRGNFPPRFSGLQFPNYSSELNVNALELDDSALYLCASSPGGQGIYEQYFGPGTRLTVT.

The chain carries TRBV6-5 and TRBJ2-1, with 9 positions matching TRBD2. The CDR3 has 15 residues. Looked up from germline, CDR1 is MNHEY and CDR2 is SVGAGI. The V segment lost 5 bases and the J segment 6 bases; nucleotides outside the gene matches: 8. CDR3 in amino acids: CASSKGTSRGNEQFF. The CDR3 DNA sequence: TGTGCCAGCAGTAAGGGGACTAGCCGCGGCAATGAGCAGTTCTTC.

The chain is built from TRBV15 and TRBJ1-2, with D perhaps TRBD1 (5 bases). With 4 bases removed from V and 4 bases from J, the gap between germline ends came to 10 bases. The length of the CDR3 is 13 residues. Germline CDR1 LNHNV, CDR2 YYDKDF (reference sequence). The CDR3 here is CATSIGHLYGYTF. The CDR3 DNA sequence: TGTGCCACCAGCATTGGACACCTCTATGGCTACACCTTC.

Here the CDR3 reads CASSDRGGNEQFF. CDR3 DNA sequence: TGTGCCAGCAGCGACAGGGGAGGCAATGAGCAGTTCTTC. The V gene is TRBV6-5, the J gene TRBJ2-1; 8 nucleotides align to TRBD1. This CDR3 spans 13 amino acids. With V trimmed by 6 bases and J by 6 bases, 4 bases remained unmatched. CDR1 and CDR2 from the germline V gene are MNHEY and SVGAGI.

The rearrangement joins TRBV19 to TRBJ1-3; possibly TRBD1 for D (5 bases). V gave up 3 bases and J gave up 0 bases, with 12 bases separating them. This CDR3 has 16 residues. Germline V gene data show CDR1 as LNHDA and CDR2 as SQIVND (reference sequence). The CDR3 DNA is TGTGCCAGTAGTATTCGGACCGGGGGCTCTGGAAACACCATATATTTT. Translating it yields CASSIRTGGSGNTIYF.

The V gene is TRBV5-4, the J gene TRBJ2-5, with a possible D match to TRBD2 (6 bases). V lost 4 bases and J lost 5, with 15 bases in between. The CDR3 is 14 amino acids. Germline lookup yields CDR1 SGHNT and CDR2 YYREEE (reference sequence). The CDR3 bases are TGTGCCAGCAGCGGTGGGGGGACCGGTGAGACCCAGTACTTC. Translation gives CASSGGGTGETQYF.

The chain employs TRBV7-9 and TRBJ1-5; the match to TRBD1 covers 7 bases. CDR1 and CDR2 from the germline V gene are SEHNR and FQNEAQ (reference sequence). The CDR3 runs 15 residues. The junction had 2 bases not matched to a gene; V was cut back by 1 base and J by 2 bases. DNA for the CDR3: TGTGCCAGCAGCTTAGTTGGACAGGGCAATCAGCCCCAGCATTTT. Translation: CASSLVGQGNQPQHF.

The CDR3 protein is CATAFTGEGANVLTF. The CDR3 DNA reads TGTGCCACCGCGTTTACAGGGGAAGGGGCCAACGTCCTGACTTTC. This chain links TRBV28 with TRBJ2-6, with 7 bases lining up with TRBD1. V lost 10 bases, J lost 4 bases, and 10 bases stayed unmatched. Per germline, CDR1 MDHEN and CDR2 SYDVKM. The CDR3 runs to 15 residues.

In this sample, this clone turned up a few times. J is TRBJ1-1 and V is TRBV6-4; 7 positions agree with TRBD1. Looked up from germline, CDR1 is MRHNA and CDR2 is SNTAGT. V lost 6 bases to trimming and J lost 0 bases; unmatched junction nucleotides: 1. This CDR3 spans 13 amino acids. The CDR3 sequence is CASSRGMNTEAFF. The CDR3 region has the DNA TGTGCCAGCAGCAGGGGGATGAACACTGAAGCTTTCTTT.